One T cell receptor (beta chain) is described in this entry. Its antigen is unknown. This sample is drawn from a study of cytomegalovirus exposure and HLA in healthy donors. It was with 60 Vbeta and 13 Jbeta primers that the PCR ran. Some clones are missing from TCRdb's copy, which holds only in-frame ones; the method was immunoSEQ multiplex PCR. The sample shows roughly 120,000 clones, roughly 73% of them seen only once. Study-level points and caveats: Confirmation was obtained in vitro that three CMV-associated chains are specific for CMV antigens.

Germline trimming cut 3 bases from V and 1 base from J; bases unmatched to any gene: 7. This CDR3 has 16 amino acids. Germline CDR1 reads MNHEY; CDR2 reads SMNVEV (reference sequence). Input material: PBMCs. The chain uses TRBV27 and TRBJ2-5; 8 bases agree with TRBD1. This clonotype was obtained from a man in his fifties or sixties in good health and CMV-seropositive. DNA of the CDR3: TGTGCCAGCAGTTTCTACAGGGGGAGGTTCCAAGAGACCCAGTACTTC. Translating gives CASSFYRGRFQETQYF.